There are a few counts of the clone carrying this T cell receptor beta chain. Patients aged 18 to 65 with hyperthyroidism were newly diagnosed, with duration under 2 months. On the basis of clinical symptoms, serum thyroxine and TRAb, thyroid ultrasound and orbital computed tomography, diagnoses were made. The sample is drawn from a study of T cells in Graves' hyperthyroidism and ophthalmopathy. Amplified TCR beta CDR3 regions came from RNA transcripts. First-round RT-PCR of the TCR CDR3 relied on the HTBI primer set. TCRdb processed the multiplex PCR reads anew with MiXCR; each CDR3 protein has one entry. The sample lists fewer than 600,000 distinct CDR3 sequences, approximately 15% occurring once. The CDR3 totals 15 residues. Trimming took 2 bases from V and 0 from J, leaving 9 bases between them. Per germline, CDR1 SGDLS and CDR2 YYNGEE.

V is TRBV9 and J is TRBJ1-5; D is unresolved. The material sequenced was blood. This TCR was sampled from a woman aged 35 to 49 with Graves' hyperthyroidism. This CDR3 reads CASSVTGNSNQPQHF. The CDR3 bases are TGTGCCAGCAGCGTTACCGGCAATAGCAATCAGCCCCAGCATTTT.